These 10 T cell receptor beta chains share one sample of origin, sequenced in a study of control samples from healthy donors and cancer patients. Data came from immunoSEQ multiplex PCR; TCRdb stores just in-frame clones and leaves some out. Here the sample spans roughly 190,000 clones, about 91% being singletons. The sequenced material came from blood. The receptors shown here come from a man aged 25 to 40 in good health.

CDR3 loop: CASSPPDTIYF. The CDR3 nucleotides are TGTGCCAGCAGCCCCCCGGACACCATATATTTT. This chain links TRBV2 with TRBJ1-3; D unresolved. CDR3 length equals 11 residues. V lost 6 bases and J 8 bases, leaving 8 bases between the germline ends. The germline CDR1 and CDR2 sequences are SNHLY and FYNNEI.

CDR3 in amino acids: CASSLDRGGYTF. In DNA, the CDR3 is TGTGCCAGCAGCTTAGACAGGGGTGGCTACACCTTC. The chain joins TRBV7-9 to TRBJ1-2; 7 nucleotides align to TRBD1. V shed 1 base, J shed 7 bases, and the junction held 0 bases outside the gene matches. The CDR3 is 12 residues long. In germline, CDR1 is SEHNR, CDR2 FQNEAQ (reference sequence).

This clone was observed a few times. V gene TRBV6-5 combines with J gene TRBJ2-7, with 8 bases aligning to TRBD2. The CDR3 totals 14 residues. The junction had 5 bases not matched to a gene; V was cut back by 5 bases and J by 2 bases. Germline V gene lookup returns CDR1 MNHEY and CDR2 SVGAGI. DNA for the CDR3: TGTGCCAGCAGTCCCCGCGGGGGGCCCTACGAGCAGTACTTC. It yields the protein CASSPRGGPYEQYF.

This chain uses TRBV3-1 (or the pseudogene TRBV3-2) with TRBJ2-7; 8 nucleotides agree with TRBD1. This CDR3 region has 12 residues. Unmatched junction bases numbered 5, after V lost 8 bases and J lost 5 bases. Germline V gene sequence: CDR1 LGHDT, CDR2 YNNKEL (reference sequence). The CDR3 is CASSRGRDEQYF. CDR3 bases: TGTGCCAGCTCCAGGGGGCGCGACGAGCAGTACTTC.

The gene calls are TRBV7-9 and TRBJ1-6; the D gene is possibly TRBD1 (5 bases). CDR1 SEHNR and CDR2 FQNEAQ come from the germline V gene (reference sequence). There are 14 residues in the CDR3. V gave up 6 bases and J gave up 5 bases, with 11 bases separating them. The CDR3 sequence: CASRWGGDNSPLHF. The CDR3 DNA follows: TGTGCCAGCAGGTGGGGGGGGGATAATTCACCCCTCCACTTT.

The rearrangement joins TRBV9 to TRBJ2-5; TRBD2 aligns across 9 bases. Germline V gene data show CDR1 as SGDLS and CDR2 as YYNGEE. CDR3 length: 17 amino acids. With 4 bases clipped from V and 3 bases from J, the junction kept 13 bases outside the gene matches. In nucleotides, the CDR3 is TGTGCCAGCAGCTCGGACCCCTTGGCGGGGGGGAAAGAGACCCAGTACTTC. Residues: CASSSDPLAGGKETQYF.

This chain connects TRBV24-1 to TRBJ2-1; D uncertain. Per germline, CDR1 KGHDR and CDR2 SFDVKD. The CDR3 totals 15 residues. V dropped 3 bases and J dropped 4 bases, with 12 bases sitting between them. CDR3 nucleotides: TGTGCCACCAGTGATGCAGGTAGGGTTTACAATGAGCAGTTCTTC. Amino acid sequence: CATSDAGRVYNEQFF.

The CDR3 region has the DNA TGTGCCACCAGCAGAGCCAGGGTCCAATACATGAACACTGAAGCTTTCTTT. It codes for CATSRARVQYMNTEAFF. This chain links TRBV15 with TRBJ1-1; D is perhaps TRBD1 (5 bases). The V end lost 1 base, the J end lost 0 bases, and 15 bases lay between the germline ends. This CDR3 has 17 residues. Germline lookup yields CDR1 LNHNV and CDR2 YYDKDF (reference sequence).

V gene TRBV5-1 combines with J gene TRBJ1-1; no reliable D call. Trimming stripped 4 bases from V and 6 bases from J, with 10 bases between. The CDR3 spans 12 residues. CDR1 is SGHRS, CDR2 YFSETQ, per germline. Written as DNA, the CDR3 is TGCGCCAGCAGCCTTCCGGCCCCTGAAGCTTTCTTT. Its protein product is CASSLPAPEAFF. The whole variable domain, remainder taken from reference TRBV5-1 and TRBJ1-1, is KAGVTQTPRYLIKTRGQQVTLSCSPISGHRSVSWYQQTPGQGLQFLFEYFSETQRNKGNFPGRFSGRQFSNSRSEMNVSTLELGDSALYLCASSLPAPEAFFGQGTRLTVV.

The V gene is TRBV7-8, the J gene TRBJ1-5; D is unresolved. The CDR3 length is 13 residues. The V end lost 5 bases, the J end lost 3 bases, and 8 bases lay between the germline ends. Germline V gene data show CDR1 as SGHVS and CDR2 as FQNEAQ. CDR3 sequence reads: CASSLINNQPQHF. The CDR3 DNA reads as TGTGCCAGCAGCCTTATTAACAATCAGCCCCAGCATTTT. Combining the CDR3 with reference TRBV7-8 and TRBJ1-5 gives the whole variable domain GAGVSQSPRYKVAKRGQDVALRCDPISGHVSLFWYQQALGQGPEFLTYFQNEAQLDKSGLPSDRFFAERPEGSVSTLKIQRTQQEDSAVYLCASSLINNQPQHFGDGTRLSIL.